This TCR beta chain came from a study of CD8 T cells in ankylosing spondylitis. It was by quantitative 5'-RACE with molecular barcodes that TCR beta libraries were made. Using its own MiXCR run on the 5' RACE reads, TCRdb lists one record per CDR3 protein. The sample yields under 250,000 distinct CDR3 sequences, about 10% seen once. Ten or more counts support this clonotype. The antigen is undetermined. This CDR3 has 17 residues. Trimming left V 5 bases short and J 4 bases short, with 20 bases between. Regarding the study as a whole: Apparently characteristic of ankylosing spondylitis blood was a TCR beta motif (fewer than 10 highly homologous variants). In peripheral blood, disease-linked CD8+ clones occurred at relatively low frequencies.

This sequence joins TRBV12-3 or TRBV12-4 and TRBJ1-4, with D perhaps TRBD1 (5 bases). Input material: blood, either unsorted or a sorted T cell fraction (not recorded which). The sequence derives from a male donor with ankylosing spondylitis or in good health (not recorded which). CDR3 protein: CASSPLGWRDLNEKLFF. CDR3 DNA sequence: TGTGCCAGCAGTCCCCTAGGGTGGAGGGACCTTAATGAAAAACTGTTTTTT.